Below, 20 T cell receptor beta chains from the same sample are listed, as sequenced in a study of T cells in localized non-small cell lung cancer. The assay was immunoSEQ multiplex PCR, and TCRdb's table has in-frame clones only and misses some. Counted here are tens of thousands of clones, about 87% occurring once; the ten biggest clones make up roughly 15%. The sample consisted of peripheral blood, taken before any cancer treatment. The receptors were sampled from a man aged 40-75 years with stage I squamous cell lung carcinoma.

The V and J genes are TRBV5-4 and TRBJ2-1; TRBD2 matches at 14 bases. CDR3 length: 15 residues. The trim removed 4 bases at V and 8 bases at J, leaving 5 bases unmatched. Germline CDR1 is SGHNT and CDR2 is YYREEE (reference sequence). The CDR3 protein is CASSDRTSGGYEQFF. CDR3 DNA sequence: TGTGCCAGCAGCGATAGGACTAGCGGGGGGTATGAGCAGTTCTTC.

The V and J genes are TRBV5-4 and TRBJ1-1; no definite D call. Trimming removed 3 bases at V and 1 base at J, with 10 bases between. The CDR3 runs to 14 residues. The germline gives CDR1 SGHNT, CDR2 YYREEE (reference sequence). This CDR3 is CASSSPTGNTEAFF. In nucleotides, the CDR3 is TGTGCCAGCAGCTCCCCGACGGGGAACACTGAAGCTTTCTTT.

J is TRBJ1-1 and V is TRBV28; tentative D call: TRBD1 (5 bases). Germline V CDR1 and CDR2: MDHEN, SYDVKM. V was pared by 5 bases and J by 4 bases, with 17 bases between. The CDR3 runs to 15 residues. CDR3 in DNA: TGTGCCAGCAGTCCCGGGGACCTCTCGGGCACTGAAGCTTTCTTT. Protein: CASSPGDLSGTEAFF.

In this sample, this clone turned up a few times. This chain links TRBV2 with TRBJ1-5; 8 bases agree with TRBD1. CDR3 size: 11 residues. V lost 6 bases to trimming and J lost 9 bases; unmatched junction nucleotides: 1. The germline gives CDR1 SNHLY, CDR2 FYNNEI. CDR3 sequence: CASRGQGPQHF. The CDR3 nucleotides are TGTGCCAGCAGAGGACAGGGGCCCCAGCATTTT.

The V and J genes are TRBV19 and TRBJ1-5; D remains ambiguous. The CDR3 is 13 amino acids. V was clipped by 6 bases and J by 3 bases, with 9 bases between them. The germline V gene encodes CDR1 LNHDA and CDR2 SQIVND (reference sequence). The DNA of the CDR3 is TGTGCCAGTAGGGGGTCCCACAATCAGCCCCAGCATTTT. Amino acids: CASRGSHNQPQHF.

The CDR3 DNA is TGTGCCTGGAGTGTAGCCGGCAGCCTGATCACCGGGGAGCTGTTTTTT. Its translation: CAWSVAGSLITGELFF. The chain recombines TRBV30 with TRBJ2-2; D is unresolved. The germline V gene has CDR1 GTSNPN and CDR2 SVGIG (reference sequence). Trimming pared 0 bases from V and 4 bases from J, leaving 15 bases between. This CDR3 is built from 16 residues.

This clone was seen more than once but under ten times. This chain connects TRBV6-1 to TRBJ1-1; D uncertain. CDR3 length: 13 residues. V was clipped by 7 bases and J by 11 bases, with 20 bases between them. CDR1 MNHNS and CDR2 SASEGT come from the germline V gene. CDR3 protein: CASIMNDGYGAFF. Written as DNA, the CDR3 is TGTGCCAGCATTATGAACGATGGGTACGGCGCTTTCTTT.

The chain uses TRBV7-9 and TRBJ1-4; the D gene is possibly TRBD1 (5 bases). The ends were cut back, 7 bases at V and 0 bases at J, with 18 bases in the middle. CDR1 is SEHNR and CDR2 is FQNEAQ in the germline V gene (reference sequence). The CDR3 length is 17 residues. CDR3 sequence reads: CASTHLGWGSTNEKLFF. CDR3 nucleotides: TGTGCCAGCACCCATTTGGGTTGGGGGTCAACTAATGAAAAACTGTTTTTT.

This clone was detected only a few times. The chain links TRBV6-5 to TRBJ1-2; D is unclear. The CDR3 extends over 15 amino acids. V shed 5 bases and J shed 7 bases, with 20 bases lying between them. CDR1 and CDR2 from the germline V gene are MNHEY and SVGAGI. CDR3 region: CASSPSEEITAGYTF. CDR3 nucleotides: TGTGCCAGCAGTCCCTCCGAGGAGATTACCGCTGGCTACACCTTC.

This clone has more than one count but fewer than ten. The chain links TRBV7-2 to TRBJ2-1; 7 nucleotides align to TRBD2. The CDR3 runs 15 residues. Losses at the gene ends were 1 base for V and 9 bases for J; bases not matched to a gene: 9. CDR1 is SGHTA, CDR2 FQGNSA, per germline. The CDR3 protein is CASSLDSGGYGEQFF. DNA of the CDR3: TGTGCCAGCAGCTTAGATTCCGGGGGGTATGGTGAGCAGTTCTTC.

As to this clone: This same CDR3 is encoded by further DNA sequences in the sample. This chain uses TRBV10-3 with TRBJ1-3, with TRBD1 matching over 7 bases. CDR3 length: 15 residues. V shed 5 bases and J 2 bases; nucleotides not matched to a gene: 6. Germline V gene data show CDR1 as ENHRY and CDR2 as SYGVKD. Written as DNA, the CDR3 is TGTGCCATCAGTTCGGGACAGTCGACTGGAAACACCATATATTTT. Protein product: CAISSGQSTGNTIYF.

The gene calls are TRBV18 and TRBJ1-3; no firm D call. Germline lookup yields CDR1 KGHSH and CDR2 LQKENI. Trimming removed 3 bases at V and 4 bases at J, with 19 bases between. The CDR3 has 17 residues. The CDR3 DNA is TGTGCCAGCTCACCTCAAAGGGATTTAAGCCGCGGAAACACCATATATTTT. This sequence encodes CASSPQRDLSRGNTIYF. Supplemented by reference TRBV18 and TRBJ1-3, the full variable domain reads NAGVMQNPRHLVRRRGQEARLRCSPMKGHSHVYWYRQLPEEGLKFMVYLQKENIIDESGMPKERFSAEFPKEGPSILRIQQVVRGDSAAYFCASSPQRDLSRGNTIYFGEGSWLTVV.

This chain connects TRBV4-3 to TRBJ2-7, with D possibly TRBD2 on 5 matching bases. Trimming cost V 0 bases and J 7 bases, with 16 bases left between them. Germline values: CDR1 LGHNA, CDR2 YSLEER. The CDR3 is 15 amino acids. This CDR3 reads CASSQDPRTPGEQYF. In DNA form, the CDR3 reads TGCGCCAGCAGCCAAGATCCCCGGACGCCGGGGGAGCAGTACTTC.

This chain uses TRBV28 with TRBJ1-5, with 9 bases lining up with TRBD1. Germline V gives CDR1 MDHEN, CDR2 SYDVKM. J gave up 5 bases and V 6 bases, and 8 bases lay outside the gene matches. This CDR3 region has 15 residues. The chain's CDR3 is CASRLGDRAHQPQHF. The CDR3 DNA reads TGTGCCAGCAGGCTCGGGGACAGGGCTCATCAGCCCCAGCATTTT.

This rearrangement joins TRBV5-6 to TRBJ1-2, with D possibly TRBD1 on 5 matching bases. The CDR3 contains 13 residues. V was pared by 4 bases and J by 4 bases, with 11 bases between. Per the germline V gene, CDR1 is SGHDT and CDR2 is YYEEEE. CDR3 in amino acids: CASSRDSIYGYTF. The CDR3 nucleotides are TGTGCCAGCAGCCGGGACTCCATCTATGGCTACACCTTC.

The CDR3 spells CASSLGFSYEQYF. Here the CDR3 DNA reads TGTGCCAGCAGCTTAGGATTCTCCTACGAGCAGTACTTC. V gene TRBV11-3 combines with J gene TRBJ2-7; no reliable D call. Germline V gene sequence: CDR1 SGHNT, CDR2 YENEEA. Trimming removed 1 base from V and 0 bases from J, with 4 bases in between. The CDR3 extends over 13 amino acids.

V and J are TRBV5-4 and TRBJ2-1, with TRBD2 matching over 9 bases. Looked up from germline, CDR1 is SGHNT and CDR2 is YYREEE (reference sequence). The V and J ends lost 4 bases and 9 bases, in that order; junction bases with no gene match: 5. The CDR3 is made up of 13 amino acids. CDR3 sequence reads: CASSVGLALEQFF. CDR3 in DNA: TGTGCCAGCAGCGTCGGACTAGCGCTTGAGCAGTTCTTC. Full variable domain (missing parts from reference TRBV5-4 and TRBJ2-1): ETGVTQSPTHLIKTRGQQVTLRCSSQSGHNTVSWYQQALGQGPQFIFQYYREEENGRGNFPPRFSGLQFPNYSSELNVNALELDDSALYLCASSVGLALEQFFGPGTRLTVL.

This clone appeared a single time. The chain recombines TRBV2 with TRBJ2-1, with D perhaps being TRBD1 or TRBD2 (5 bases each). CDR1 and CDR2 from the germline V gene are SNHLY and FYNNEI. CDR3 length: 15 residues. V was pared by 2 bases and J by 8 bases, with 16 bases between. The CDR3 loop reads CASSESGPPGDEQFF. CDR3 in DNA: TGTGCCAGCAGTGAATCGGGGCCCCCCGGCGATGAGCAGTTCTTC.

In DNA form, the CDR3 reads TGTGCCAGTAGTATTCAGGGGCCGAACACTGAAGCTTTCTTT. Protein sequence: CASSIQGPNTEAFF. This chain links TRBV19 with TRBJ1-1, with a weak D call TRBD1 (6 bases). Germline lookup yields CDR1 LNHDA and CDR2 SQIVND (reference sequence). The CDR3 totals 14 residues. Trimming stripped 3 bases from V and 1 base from J, with 9 bases between.

This CDR3 is CASSEQGDGEQYF. The CDR3 DNA follows: TGTGCCAGCAGTGAACAGGGGGACGGCGAGCAGTACTTC. This chain uses TRBV6-1 with TRBJ2-7, with TRBD1 identical over 7 bases. The CDR3 totals 13 residues. The V gene end was trimmed by 2 bases and the J gene end by 6 bases; junction bases not matched to a gene: 4. Germline CDR1 MNHNS, CDR2 SASEGT.